Listed below are T cell receptor beta chains from one sample, sequenced in a study of cytotoxic CD8 clonotypes in ibrutinib-treated CLL. Here immunoSEQ multiplex PCR was the method, and the copy in TCRdb shows in-frame clones only, minus some. The data show over 100,000 clones, roughly 60% seen once. The material was PBMCs, obtained after 24 months of ibrutinib treatment. Every receptor here comes from a human donor with chronic lymphocytic leukemia. Each CDR3 is given with its conserved first and last residue. D genes are given only for firm matches. Only some rows state a clone size, as once, few, many or a class for expanded clones.

d_gene,j_gene,v_gene,abundance,CDR3aa,CDR3nt
NA,TRBJ1-2,TRBV9,few,CASSALAGGGGDYGYTF,TGTGCCAGCAGCGCACTTGCGGGAGGCGGAGGGGACTATGGCTACACCTTC
NA,TRBJ2-7,TRBV2,NA,CASTAGSYEQYF,TGTGCCAGCACGGCAGGCTCCTACGAGCAGTACTTC
NA,TRBJ2-3,TRBV29-1,NA,CSVKRGYTDTQYF,TGCAGCGTTAAAAGGGGTTACACAGATACGCAGTATTTT
NA,TRBJ2-3,TRBV5-1,once,CASSLAVSTDTQYF,TGCGCCAGCAGCTTGGCCGTGAGCACAGATACGCAGTATTTT
NA,TRBJ2-6,TRBV11-3,NA,CASSPEGRSFSGANVLTF,TGTGCCAGCAGCCCGGAGGGCAGATCTTTCTCTGGGGCCAACGTCCTGACTTTC
NA,TRBJ2-5,TRBV13,NA,CASGAGPGTAQETQYF,TGTGCCAGCGGAGCCGGCCCCGGGACGGCCCAAGAGACCCAGTACTTC
NA,TRBJ1-5,TRBV6-4,NA,CASSDSWAGRSQPQHF,TGTGCCAGCAGTGACTCTTGGGCAGGGAGAAGTCAGCCCCAGCATTTT
NA,TRBJ2-7,TRBV2,NA,CASSEAQRRYF,TGTGCCAGCAGTGAAGCCCAGAGGAGGTACTTC
NA,TRBJ1-2,TRBV25-1,NA,CASSEYNPGYGYTF,TGTGCCAGCAGTGAATATAACCCAGGGTATGGCTACACCTTC
TRBD2,TRBJ2-2,TRBV7-3,NA,CASSLFGRVTSGRHTGELFF,TGTGCCAGCAGCTTATTCGGGCGCGTGACTAGCGGGAGACACACCGGGGAGCTGTTTTTT
NA,TRBJ2-5,TRBV5-1,NA,CASSLAGQGLETQYF,TGCGCCAGCAGCTTGGCCGGGCAGGGGCTGGAGACCCAGTACTTC
NA,TRBJ1-1,TRBV29-1,few,CSVARATEAFF,TGCAGCGTTGCGAGGGCAACTGAAGCTTTCTTT
NA,TRBJ2-3,TRBV29-1,NA,CSVPGPLTDTQYF,TGCAGCGTCCCCGGTCCCCTCACAGATACGCAGTATTTT
NA,TRBJ2-2,TRBV7-2,NA,CASSLGVIGELFF,TGTGCCAGCAGCTTAGGAGTAATCGGGGAGCTGTTTTTT
NA,TRBJ2-1,TRBV30,NA,CAWTGRYNEQFF,TGTGCCTGGACGGGGAGATACAATGAGCAGTTCTTC
TRBD1,TRBJ1-1,TRBV29-1,NA,CSVEASRPGGNTEAFF,TGCAGCGTTGAAGCGTCAAGGCCAGGGGGGAACACTGAAGCTTTCTTT
NA,TRBJ2-1,TRBV4-1,NA,CASRPGGLIYNEQFF,TGCGCCAGCAGGCCAGGGGGACTAATCTACAATGAGCAGTTCTTC
TRBD1,TRBJ2-5,TRBV5-4,few,CASSPPLGQGGETQYF,TGTGCCAGCAGCCCACCCCTTGGACAGGGGGGAGAGACCCAGTACTTC
NA,TRBJ2-4,TRBV29-1,many,CSVEAAKNIQYF,TGCAGCGTTGAGGCAGCTAAAAACATTCAGTACTTC
TRBD2,TRBJ2-7,TRBV28,NA,CASRGSGGAFEQYF,TGTGCCAGCAGAGGTAGCGGGGGGGCCTTCGAGCAGTACTTC
NA,TRBJ2-5,TRBV5-1,few,CASSEVGQETQYF,TGCGCCAGCAGCGAGGTCGGCCAAGAGACCCAGTACTTC
TRBD2,TRBJ2-3,TRBV7-2,NA,CASSLDLAGENTQYF,TGTGCCAGCAGCTTAGATTTAGCGGGGGAGAATACGCAGTATTTT
TRBD1,TRBJ2-2,TRBV6-6,NA,CASSFRDRGPGELFF,TGTGCCAGCAGTTTCCGGGACAGGGGTCCCGGGGAGCTGTTTTTT
TRBD1,TRBJ2-7,TRBV7-9,NA,CASSPKQGAGEQYF,TGTGCCAGCAGCCCAAAACAGGGGGCTGGGGAGCAGTACTTC
NA,TRBJ2-7,TRBV18,NA,CASSPAMGNYEQYF,TGTGCCAGCTCACCGGCCATGGGCAACTACGAGCAGTACTTC
NA,TRBJ2-1,TRBV25-1,few,CASDSGRVNNEQFF,TGTGCCAGCGACTCGGGCAGGGTCAACAATGAGCAGTTCTTC